This is a list of T cell receptor beta chains from one sample in a study of human T cells and chemical hapten exposure. TCRdb reprocessed the RACE reads via MiXCR and lists one record per CDR3 protein. Here the sample spans 360,000 or so distinct CDR3 sequences, around 6% being singletons. Sequenced here: whole blood, sampled in connection with sensitization to the hapten diphenylcyclopropenone (DPC). The receptors stem from a woman aged 18-29 years with alopecia areata. Some clones in this sample may be carry-over from other donors' samples. Each CDR3 is given with its conserved first and last residue. A D gene is named only where the DNA matches it firmly. Rows may omit the clone size; those that give it use once, few, many or a size class.

j_call: TRBJ2-7; clone_size: many; cdr3_length: 15; d_call: TRBD2; v_call: TRBV20-1; cdr3_aa: CSASPGLAGSYEQYF; cdr3_nt: TGCAGTGCTAGTCCTGGACTAGCGGGGTCCTACGAGCAGTACTTC
j_call: TRBJ2-5; clone_size: many; cdr3_length: 16; d_call: NA; v_call: TRBV7-7; cdr3_aa: CASSSLFEALQETQYF; cdr3_nt: TGTGCTAGCAGCTCGCTATTCGAGGCCCTCCAAGAGACCCAGTACTTC
j_call: TRBJ2-7; clone_size: many; cdr3_length: 13; d_call: TRBD2; v_call: TRBV20-1; cdr3_aa: CSAVLAGSYEQYF; cdr3_nt: TGCAGTGCGGTACTAGCGGGGAGCTACGAGCAGTACTTC
j_call: TRBJ2-3; clone_size: NA; cdr3_length: 16; d_call: NA; v_call: TRBV6-2/TRBV6-3; cdr3_aa: CASSYHWGIESDTQYF; cdr3_nt: TGTGCCAGCAGTTACCATTGGGGAATCGAGTCAGATACGCAGTATTTT
j_call: TRBJ2-1; clone_size: NA; cdr3_length: 16; d_call: TRBD2; v_call: TRBV7-2; cdr3_aa: CASSFRGTSAGNEQFF; cdr3_nt: TGTGCCAGCAGCTTCCGCGGGACTAGTGCGGGCAATGAGCAGTTCTTC
j_call: TRBJ2-1; clone_size: few; cdr3_length: 14; d_call: TRBD1; v_call: TRBV6-5; cdr3_aa: CASSPRTGVGEQFF; cdr3_nt: TGTGCCAGCAGTCCCCGGACAGGGGTCGGGGAGCAGTTCTTC
j_call: TRBJ2-3; clone_size: many; cdr3_length: 16; d_call: NA; v_call: TRBV10-3; cdr3_aa: CAISGGRGGPSDTQYF; cdr3_nt: TGTGCCATCAGTGGAGGGAGGGGGGGCCCGTCAGATACGCAGTATTTT
j_call: TRBJ2-3; clone_size: few; cdr3_length: 17; d_call: TRBD2; v_call: TRBV3-1; cdr3_aa: CASSQNSGGNGFRTQYF; cdr3_nt: TGTGCCAGCAGCCAAAATAGCGGGGGGAACGGCTTCCGTACGCAGTATTTT
j_call: TRBJ2-1; clone_size: NA; cdr3_length: 13; d_call: NA; v_call: TRBV3-1; cdr3_aa: CASSQVTGPEQFF; cdr3_nt: TGTGCCAGCAGCCAAGTAACAGGGCCCGAGCAGTTCTTC
j_call: TRBJ1-2; clone_size: many; cdr3_length: 14; d_call: TRBD1; v_call: TRBV7-9; cdr3_aa: CASSRLDRDDGYTF; cdr3_nt: TGTGCCAGCAGCCGTTTGGACAGGGACGATGGCTACACCTTC
j_call: TRBJ2-3; clone_size: NA; cdr3_length: 12; d_call: NA; v_call: TRBV3-1; cdr3_aa: CASSQDVAGQYF; cdr3_nt: TGTGCCAGCAGCCAAGATGTGGCGGGGCAGTATTTT
j_call: TRBJ1-3; clone_size: many; cdr3_length: 16; d_call: NA; v_call: TRBV20-1; cdr3_aa: CSARDRRMSSGNTIYF; cdr3_nt: TGCAGTGCTAGAGATCGACGAATGAGCTCTGGAAACACCATATATTTT
j_call: TRBJ1-4; clone_size: NA; cdr3_length: 14; d_call: NA; v_call: TRBV7-6; cdr3_aa: CASSGDSANEKLFF; cdr3_nt: TGTGCCAGCAGCGGAGACAGCGCTAATGAAAAACTGTTTTTT
j_call: TRBJ2-1; clone_size: many; cdr3_length: 14; d_call: TRBD2; v_call: TRBV11-3; cdr3_aa: CASSPTGLAPVQFF; cdr3_nt: TGTGCCAGCAGCCCTACTGGACTAGCGCCTGTACAGTTCTTC
j_call: TRBJ2-3; clone_size: many; cdr3_length: 19; d_call: TRBD2; v_call: TRBV6-1; cdr3_aa: CASSAHRTSGGKSTDTQYF; cdr3_nt: TGTGCCAGCAGCGCCCACCGGACTAGCGGGGGGAAAAGCACAGATACGCAGTATTTT
j_call: TRBJ1-1; clone_size: few; cdr3_length: 15; d_call: NA; v_call: TRBV29-1; cdr3_aa: CSVDLGRRVNTEAFF; cdr3_nt: TGCAGCGTTGATTTGGGCCGGCGGGTGAACACTGAAGCTTTCTTT
j_call: TRBJ2-1; clone_size: NA; cdr3_length: 12; d_call: TRBD2; v_call: TRBV12-3/TRBV12-4; cdr3_aa: CASYGGGNEQFF; cdr3_nt: TGTGCCAGCTACGGGGGGGGGAATGAGCAGTTCTTC
j_call: TRBJ1-6; clone_size: few; cdr3_length: 13; d_call: NA; v_call: TRBV27; cdr3_aa: CASGVGSNSPLHF; cdr3_nt: TGTGCCAGCGGCGTGGGTTCTAATTCACCCCTCCACTTT
j_call: TRBJ1-5; clone_size: many; cdr3_length: 12; d_call: NA; v_call: TRBV6-5; cdr3_aa: CASRGGNQPQHF; cdr3_nt: TGTGCCAGCAGGGGTGGCAATCAGCCCCAGCATTTT
j_call: TRBJ1-1; clone_size: few; cdr3_length: 14; d_call: NA; v_call: TRBV21-1; cdr3_aa: CASRHRGEDTEAFF; cdr3_nt: TGTGCCAGCAGGCACAGGGGGGAGGACACTGAAGCTTTCTTT
j_call: TRBJ1-2; clone_size: once; cdr3_length: 14; d_call: TRBD1; v_call: TRBV28; cdr3_aa: CASSALQGAGGYTF; cdr3_nt: TGTGCCAGCAGTGCCCTTCAGGGGGCGGGAGGCTACACCTTC
j_call: TRBJ2-5; clone_size: few; cdr3_length: 18; d_call: NA; v_call: TRBV12-2; cdr3_aa: CASRFYYGPGPKFETQYF; cdr3_nt: TGTGCAAGTCGCTTTTATTACGGACCGGGACCTAAGTTTGAGACCCAGTACTTC
j_call: TRBJ2-1; clone_size: NA; cdr3_length: 15; d_call: TRBD2; v_call: TRBV9; cdr3_aa: CASSPAGTSHNEQFF; cdr3_nt: TGTGCCAGCAGCCCCGCGGGGACTAGTCACAATGAGCAGTTCTTC
j_call: TRBJ2-5; clone_size: many; cdr3_length: 14; d_call: TRBD2; v_call: TRBV15; cdr3_aa: CATSRLAGEETQYF; cdr3_nt: TGTGCCACCAGCAGACTAGCGGGGGAAGAGACCCAGTACTTC
j_call: TRBJ2-7; clone_size: many; cdr3_length: 14; d_call: TRBD1; v_call: TRBV27; cdr3_aa: CASVPVDRSYEQYF; cdr3_nt: TGTGCCAGTGTCCCCGTGGACAGGAGCTACGAGCAGTACTTC
j_call: TRBJ2-6; clone_size: many; cdr3_length: 18; d_call: NA; v_call: TRBV15; cdr3_aa: CATSREWSIISGANVLTF; cdr3_nt: TGTGCCACCAGCAGAGAATGGTCGATTATCTCTGGGGCCAACGTCCTGACTTTC
j_call: TRBJ2-3; clone_size: NA; cdr3_length: 16; d_call: NA; v_call: TRBV7-7; cdr3_aa: CASSEGMIPSTDTQYF; cdr3_nt: TGTGCTAGCAGCGAGGGGATGATCCCTAGCACAGATACGCAGTATTTT
j_call: TRBJ1-5; clone_size: many; cdr3_length: 14; d_call: NA; v_call: TRBV24-1; cdr3_aa: CATSERGSNQPQHF; cdr3_nt: TGTGCCACCAGTGAAAGGGGCAGCAATCAGCCCCAGCATTTT
j_call: TRBJ1-4; clone_size: many; cdr3_length: 16; d_call: NA; v_call: TRBV5-5; cdr3_aa: CASSFSTVTTNEKLFF; cdr3_nt: TGTGCCAGCAGCTTCAGCACAGTTACAACTAATGAAAAACTGTTTTTT
j_call: TRBJ2-2; clone_size: few; cdr3_length: 16; d_call: TRBD1; v_call: TRBV6-2/TRBV6-3; cdr3_aa: CASSTYRGRTTGELFF; cdr3_nt: TGTGCCAGCAGTACATACAGGGGGCGGACGACCGGGGAGCTGTTTTTT
j_call: TRBJ1-3; clone_size: NA; cdr3_length: 18; d_call: NA; v_call: TRBV6-1; cdr3_aa: CASSRRREGSYSGNTIYF; cdr3_nt: TGTGCCAGCAGTCGGAGAAGGGAAGGATCCTACTCTGGAAACACCATATATTTT
j_call: TRBJ1-2; clone_size: many; cdr3_length: 13; d_call: NA; v_call: TRBV20-1; cdr3_aa: CSATKGGVYGYTF; cdr3_nt: TGCAGTGCTACAAAAGGAGGGGTCTATGGCTACACCTTC
j_call: TRBJ2-6; clone_size: few; cdr3_length: 15; d_call: NA; v_call: TRBV10-3; cdr3_aa: CAISSYSFGANVLTF; cdr3_nt: TGTGCCATCAGTTCCTACAGCTTTGGGGCCAACGTCCTGACTTTC
j_call: TRBJ2-3; clone_size: once; cdr3_length: 17; d_call: TRBD2; v_call: TRBV6-5; cdr3_aa: CASSFTGTSGGTDTQYF; cdr3_nt: TGTGCCAGCAGTTTCACCGGGACTAGCGGGGGGACAGATACGCAGTATTTT
j_call: TRBJ2-3; clone_size: many; cdr3_length: 16; d_call: TRBD2; v_call: TRBV20-1; cdr3_aa: CSARDSLAGGTNTQYF; cdr3_nt: TGCAGTGCTAGAGATTCCCTAGCGGGGGGCACTAATACGCAGTATTTT
j_call: TRBJ1-1; clone_size: many; cdr3_length: 14; d_call: NA; v_call: TRBV5-5; cdr3_aa: CASEVRGAGTEAFF; cdr3_nt: TGTGCCAGCGAGGTTAGGGGGGCAGGCACTGAAGCTTTCTTT
j_call: TRBJ2-5; clone_size: NA; cdr3_length: 15; d_call: NA; v_call: TRBV28; cdr3_aa: CASTLLLGVQETQYF; cdr3_nt: TGTGCCAGCACCTTGTTGTTAGGGGTTCAAGAGACCCAGTACTTC
j_call: TRBJ2-3; clone_size: few; cdr3_length: 15; d_call: NA; v_call: TRBV6-5; cdr3_aa: CASSAAGQNTDTQYF; cdr3_nt: TGTGCCAGCAGTGCCGCGGGACAGAACACAGATACGCAGTATTTT
j_call: TRBJ1-5; clone_size: few; cdr3_length: 13; d_call: NA; v_call: TRBV24-1; cdr3_aa: CATSERNRQPQHF; cdr3_nt: TGTGCCACCAGTGAGCGTAACAGACAACCCCAGCATTTT
j_call: TRBJ2-3; clone_size: NA; cdr3_length: 16; d_call: NA; v_call: TRBV4-3; cdr3_aa: CASSQGWGGRSDTQYF; cdr3_nt: TGCGCCAGCAGCCAAGGTTGGGGGGGCCGGTCAGATACGCAGTATTTT
j_call: TRBJ1-4; clone_size: many; cdr3_length: 12; d_call: NA; v_call: TRBV6-6; cdr3_aa: CASSFLDEKLFF; cdr3_nt: TGTGCCAGCAGTTTCCTCGATGAAAAACTGTTTTTT
j_call: TRBJ2-4; clone_size: NA; cdr3_length: 17; d_call: TRBD2; v_call: TRBV4-3; cdr3_aa: CASSQDRAGGPKNIQYF; cdr3_nt: TGCGCCAGCAGCCAAGATAGAGCGGGGGGGCCCAAAAACATTCAGTACTTC
j_call: TRBJ1-5; clone_size: many; cdr3_length: 14; d_call: TRBD1; v_call: TRBV12-3/TRBV12-4; cdr3_aa: CASSSTGDNQPQHF; cdr3_nt: TGTGCCAGCAGTTCAACAGGGGACAATCAGCCCCAGCATTTT
j_call: TRBJ1-2; clone_size: many; cdr3_length: 17; d_call: NA; v_call: TRBV19; cdr3_aa: CASSRDSPERWNYGYTF; cdr3_nt: TGTGCCAGTAGCAGAGACAGCCCTGAACGGTGGAACTATGGCTACACCTTC
j_call: TRBJ1-2; clone_size: few; cdr3_length: 16; d_call: TRBD1; v_call: TRBV19; cdr3_aa: CASSMDGTGANYGYTF; cdr3_nt: TGTGCCAGTAGTATGGACGGGACAGGCGCTAACTATGGCTACACCTTC
j_call: TRBJ2-3; clone_size: NA; cdr3_length: 18; d_call: TRBD2; v_call: TRBV4-1; cdr3_aa: CASSQGPGLAASTDTQYF; cdr3_nt: TGCGCCAGCAGCCAAGGGCCGGGACTAGCGGCTAGCACAGATACGCAGTATTTT
j_call: TRBJ1-5; clone_size: NA; cdr3_length: 13; d_call: NA; v_call: TRBV6-5; cdr3_aa: CASSEDSDQPQHF; cdr3_nt: TGTGCCAGCAGTGAAGACAGTGATCAGCCCCAGCATTTT